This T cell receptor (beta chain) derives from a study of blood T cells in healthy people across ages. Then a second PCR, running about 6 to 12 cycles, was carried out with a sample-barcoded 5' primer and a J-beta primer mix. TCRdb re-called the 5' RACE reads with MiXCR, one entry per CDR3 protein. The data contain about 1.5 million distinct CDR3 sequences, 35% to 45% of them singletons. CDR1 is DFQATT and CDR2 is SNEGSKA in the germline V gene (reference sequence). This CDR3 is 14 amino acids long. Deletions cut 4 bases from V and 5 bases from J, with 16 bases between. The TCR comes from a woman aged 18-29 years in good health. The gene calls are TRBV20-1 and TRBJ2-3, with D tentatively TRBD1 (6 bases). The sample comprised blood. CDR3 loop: CSATQGSWGDTQYF. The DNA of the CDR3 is TGCAGTGCTACGCAGGGGAGCTGGGGAGATACGCAGTATTTT.